These 26 T cell receptor beta chains originate from one sample sequenced in a study of shared clonotypes between healthy human individuals. CD45RO negativity and positive selection for CCR7 defined naive CD8 cells, a population that excluded terminally differentiated effector memory CD45RA+ cells. Some clones are missing from TCRdb's copy, which holds only in-frame ones; the method was immunoSEQ multiplex PCR. The sample lists about 2.2 million clones, 85% to 95% seen once, with more than 1.5% in the top ten. The specimen was naive CD8+ T cells from PBMCs. These receptor sequences come from a man younger than 35 in good health. Some clones in this sample may be carry-over from other donors' samples.

The J gene is TRBJ2-3, the V gene TRBV27; D not certain. V lost 6 bases to trimming and J lost 2 bases, with 9 bases between them. Germline V gene lookup returns CDR1 MNHEY and CDR2 SMNVEV (reference sequence). This CDR3 has 13 residues. The CDR3 spells CASRQANTDTQYF. In DNA form, the CDR3 reads TGTGCCAGCAGACAAGCCAACACAGATACGCAGTATTTT.

V usage is TRBV7-9 and J usage is TRBJ2-7, with TRBD1 matching over 10 bases. Germline CDR1 reads SEHNR; CDR2 reads FQNEAQ (reference sequence). The V segment lost 5 bases and the J segment 4 bases; nucleotides outside the gene matches: 5. The CDR3 extends over 14 amino acids. This CDR3 reads CASSVGQGVYEQYF. The CDR3 nucleotides read TGTGCCAGCAGCGTTGGACAGGGGGTATACGAGCAGTACTTC.

This chain uses TRBV7-2 with TRBJ1-2; no definite D call. Germline CDR1 SGHTA, CDR2 FQGNSA. The CDR3 contains 13 residues. With 3 bases removed from V and 4 bases from J, the gap between germline ends came to 9 bases. The CDR3 sequence: CASSFSEPYGYTF. The CDR3 region has the DNA TGTGCCAGCAGCTTCTCGGAACCCTATGGCTACACCTTC.

This clone was seen just once. The chain employs TRBV27 and TRBJ2-7; 7 nucleotides match TRBD2. This CDR3 is built from 15 residues. CDR1 is MNHEY and CDR2 is SMNVEV in the germline V gene (reference sequence). J was trimmed by 1 base and V by 5 bases; bases with no gene match: 8. The CDR3, as DNA: TGTGCCAGCAGTCGTAGCGGGCGCGGTTCCTACGAGCAGTACTTC. Amino acid sequence: CASSRSGRGSYEQYF.

This sequence joins TRBV9 and TRBJ2-2; D is unresolved. There are 13 residues in the CDR3. V was cut by 0 bases and J by 6 bases, with 6 bases left in between. Germline V gene lookup returns CDR1 SGDLS and CDR2 YYNGEE. CDR3 nucleotide sequence: TGTGCCAGCAGCGTAGCGTCAGCCGGGGAGCTGTTTTTT. This translates into CASSVASAGELFF. Together with reference TRBV9 and TRBJ2-2, the CDR3 gives the full variable domain: DSGVTQTPKHLITATGQRVTLRCSPRSGDLSVYWYQQSLDQGLQFLIQYYNGEERAKGNILERFSAQQFPDLHSELNLSSLELGDSALYFCASSVASAGELFFGEGSRLTVL.

The V call is TRBV6-5, the J call TRBJ2-7, with 8 bases matching TRBD2. Germline loops: CDR1 MNHEY, CDR2 SVGAGI. This CDR3 spans 14 amino acids. V shed 6 bases and J 0 bases; nucleotides not matched to a gene: 4. This CDR3 is CASRSSGISYEQYF. CDR3 DNA: TGTGCCAGCAGGAGTAGCGGGATCTCCTACGAGCAGTACTTC.

This chain uses TRBV6-6 with TRBJ1-2; 10 positions match TRBD1. The CDR3 totals 15 residues. The germline gives CDR1 MNHNY, CDR2 SVGAGI (reference sequence). The ends lost 6 bases at V and 7 bases at J; junction bases unmatched: 11. Written as DNA, the CDR3 is TGTGCCAGCAGATCAGGGGACAGGGGATTCTCTGGCTACACCTTC. Translating it yields CASRSGDRGFSGYTF.

As DNA, the CDR3 is TGTGCCAGCAGCCAATCTGACTGGGGCTCTGGAAACACCATATATTTT. Its translation: CASSQSDWGSGNTIYF. This chain connects TRBV4-2 to TRBJ1-3; D not resolved. This CDR3 contains 16 residues. Trimming removed 2 bases at V and 0 bases at J, with 11 bases between. CDR1 is LGHNA and CDR2 is YNFKEQ in the germline V gene.

The chain employs TRBV7-8 and TRBJ2-3; D not certain. Germline V CDR1 and CDR2: SGHVS, FQNEAQ. Trimming removed 5 bases at V and 4 bases at J, with 7 bases between. This CDR3 has 12 amino acids. CDR3 coding DNA: TGTGCCAGCAGCCCGCCGTCAGATACGCAGTATTTT. It encodes CASSPPSDTQYF.

The rearrangement uses TRBV11-2 and TRBJ2-1, with 13 bases matching TRBD2. Germline V gene sequence: CDR1 SGHAT, CDR2 FQNNGV. The CDR3 runs to 15 residues. V gave up 4 bases and J gave up 9 bases; unmatched junction bases: 6. CDR3 sequence (DNA): TGTGCCAGCAGCTCCTCGACTAGCGGGAGGACTGAGCAGTTCTTC. Its protein is CASSSSTSGRTEQFF.

The chain joins TRBV2 to TRBJ2-1; 10 bases agree with TRBD1. The length of the CDR3 is 15 residues. The germline V gene encodes CDR1 SNHLY and CDR2 FYNNEI. The ends lost 4 bases at V and 7 bases at J; junction bases unmatched: 7. The CDR3 region is CASSGQGAILNEQFF. Written as DNA, the CDR3 is TGTGCCAGCAGTGGACAGGGGGCGATATTGAATGAGCAGTTCTTC. Using reference TRBV2 and TRBJ2-1 for the parts outside the CDR3, the full variable domain is EPEVTQTPSHQVTQMGQEVILRCVPISNHLYFYWYRQILGQKVEFLVSFYNNEISEKSEIFDDQFSVERPDGSNFTLKIRSTKLEDSAMYFCASSGQGAILNEQFFGPGTRLTVL.

The chain carries TRBV15 and TRBJ2-2; 12 nucleotides line up with TRBD2. Per the germline V gene, CDR1 is LNHNV and CDR2 is YYDKDF (reference sequence). The CDR3 spans 18 residues. After removal of 0 bases from V and 6 bases from J, the junction contained 8 bases not matched to a gene. The CDR3 region has the DNA TGTGCCACCAGCAGAGATCAGGGCCTAGCGGGAGGGGCCGGGGAGCTGTTTTTT. It translates to CATSRDQGLAGGAGELFF.

The table lists this clone with a count of one. J is TRBJ2-7 and V is TRBV6-5; 10 bases are shared with TRBD1. The germline V gene has CDR1 MNHEY and CDR2 SVGAGI. Trimming took 4 bases from V and 5 from J; bases not matched to a gene: 8. This CDR3 is built from 15 residues. The DNA for the CDR3 is TGTGCCAGCAGTTCCCGACGGGACAGGGGCCACGAGCAGTACTTC. Residues: CASSSRRDRGHEQYF.

This sequence joins TRBV27 and TRBJ2-1; D possibly matches TRBD1 or TRBD2 (6 bases each). The CDR3 consists of 14 residues. The germline CDR1 and CDR2 sequences are MNHEY and SMNVEV (reference sequence). Trimming stripped 3 bases from V and 7 bases from J, with 13 bases between. The CDR3 loop reads CASSFQGTFNEQFF. Here the CDR3 DNA reads TGTGCCAGCAGTTTCCAGGGGACTTTTAATGAGCAGTTCTTC.

This chain links TRBV7-9 with TRBJ1-2; no clear D. Germline V gives CDR1 SEHNR, CDR2 FQNEAQ (reference sequence). V lost 1 base and J 6 bases, leaving 9 bases between the germline ends. The CDR3 is made up of 13 amino acids. The CDR3 protein is CASSLVGGNGYTF. CDR3 in DNA: TGTGCCAGCAGCTTAGTAGGTGGTAATGGCTACACCTTC.

The chain combines TRBV11-3 with TRBJ2-5; D not resolved. Gene TRBJ2-7 matches the end of the DNA better, so the J call may be wrong. Germline-derived CDR1 and CDR2 are SGHNT and YENEEA. The CDR3 runs 14 residues. CDR3 sequence (DNA): TGTGCCAGCTCCGATCAACCCAGCTCCTACGAGCAGTACTTC. Its translation: CASSDQPSSYEQYF.

This rearrangement joins TRBV9 to TRBJ2-7, with D perhaps being TRBD1 or TRBD2 (5 bases each). Germline CDR1 and CDR2: SGDLS and YYNGEE. The V end was cut by 4 bases, the J end by 3 bases, with 14 bases between. The CDR3 covers 14 residues. CDR3 protein: CASSPSPGGYEQYF. CDR3 bases: TGTGCCAGCAGCCCGTCCCCTGGGGGCTACGAGCAGTACTTC.

The J gene is TRBJ1-2, the V gene TRBV19, with a tentative D call TRBD1 (5 bases). V was cut by 5 bases and J by 3 bases, with 13 bases left in between. Germline lookup yields CDR1 LNHDA and CDR2 SQIVND (reference sequence). The CDR3 extends over 14 amino acids. CDR3 nucleotide sequence: TGTGCCAGTAGTTTTCGGGGGTCCGACTATGGCTACACCTTC. Translation: CASSFRGSDYGYTF.

V gene TRBV14 combines with J gene TRBJ2-4; 7 nucleotides agree with TRBD1. V was clipped by 3 bases and J by 6 bases; unmatched bases: 8. This CDR3 has 15 amino acids. The V gene's germline CDR1 is SGHDN and CDR2 FVKESK. The CDR3 loop is CASSQVQGMGNIQYF. In DNA form, the CDR3 reads TGTGCCAGCAGCCAGGTACAGGGGATGGGAAACATTCAGTACTTC.

This clone was observed a single time. This chain uses TRBV27 with TRBJ1-1, with 9 positions matching TRBD1. The CDR3 is made up of 15 amino acids. Germline V lookup: CDR1 MNHEY, CDR2 SMNVEV (reference sequence). V shed 2 bases and J 5 bases; nucleotides not matched to a gene: 6. CDR3 residues: CASSLRGQGLTEAFF. DNA of the CDR3: TGTGCCAGCAGTTTACGCGGACAGGGGTTAACTGAAGCTTTCTTT.

For the CDR3, the DNA is TGTGCCAGCAGTTTAGGGCCGGTTTCTGTCAAAAACATTCAGTACTTC. Amino acids: CASSLGPVSVKNIQYF. The genes are TRBV27 and TRBJ2-4; D is undetermined. V lost 2 bases, J lost 3 bases, and 14 bases lay in between. CDR3 length equals 16 residues. Germline CDR1 and CDR2: MNHEY and SMNVEV (reference sequence).

The chain carries TRBV5-4 and TRBJ2-6, with TRBD1 matching 7 bases. Germline lookup yields CDR1 SGHNT and CDR2 YYREEE (reference sequence). The J segment lost 4 bases and the V segment lost 3 bases, leaving 19 bases of the junction unmatched. CDR3 size: 20 residues. CDR3 bases: TGTGCCAGCAGCTCAGGGCCTAGACAGGGACCCTTCTTGGGGGCCAACGTCCTGACTTTC. It yields the protein CASSSGPRQGPFLGANVLTF.

This chain links TRBV6-5 with TRBJ2-7, with D perhaps matching TRBD1 (6 bases). V lost 1 base and J lost 6, with 10 bases in between. This CDR3 has 13 amino acids. Per the germline V gene, CDR1 is MNHEY and CDR2 is SVGAGI. DNA for the CDR3: TGTGCCAGCAGTTACTTCAGGGGCTCCGAGCAGTACTTC. Translating it yields CASSYFRGSEQYF.

The V and J genes are TRBV27 and TRBJ2-7; D is possibly TRBD1 or TRBD2 (7 bases each). The CDR3 consists of 14 residues. Germline assignment: CDR1 MNHEY and CDR2 SMNVEV (reference sequence). Trimming left V 5 bases short and J 5 bases short, with 16 bases between. The CDR3 DNA sequence: TGTGCCAGCAGTCTCTACAGGGGAGGGAACGAGCAGTACTTC. It codes for CASSLYRGGNEQYF.

V usage is TRBV14 and J usage is TRBJ2-7, with TRBD1 matching 11 bases. Germline values: CDR1 SGHDN, CDR2 FVKESK. J lost 5 bases, V lost 8 bases, and 11 bases had no gene match. CDR3 size: 15 residues. The DNA of the CDR3 is TGTGCCAGCGTCAACCGGGACAGGGGGGACCACGAGCAGTACTTC. Protein product: CASVNRDRGDHEQYF.

The chain links TRBV5-1 to TRBJ2-1; 10 bases fit TRBD2. In germline, CDR1 is SGHRS, CDR2 YFSETQ. Trimming cost V 2 bases and J 4 bases; bases outside gene matches: 6. The CDR3 has 16 residues. The CDR3 region is CASSFEAGGSYNEQFF. The CDR3 nucleotides are TGCGCCAGCAGCTTTGAAGCGGGAGGGTCTTACAATGAGCAGTTCTTC.